Below are 27 T cell receptor beta chains sequenced from a single sample in a study of blood T cell repertoires in COVID-19. TCRdb's table, derived via immunoSEQ multiplex PCR, lists solely in-frame clones and lacks some. The profile shows about 140,000 clones, around 79% of them singletons. The sequencing sample was made of peripheral blood. The receptors derive from a man aged 55 to 70 with acute or convalescent COVID-19.

This chain links TRBV2 with TRBJ1-2; 10 bases align to TRBD1. This CDR3 is 15 amino acids long. Germline values: CDR1 SNHLY, CDR2 FYNNEI. After removal of 6 bases from V and 0 bases from J, the junction contained 4 bases not matched to a gene. CDR3 protein: CASRRDRGSNYGYTF. CDR3 bases: TGTGCCAGCAGACGGGACAGGGGCTCTAACTATGGCTACACCTTC.

The V call is TRBV10-1, the J call TRBJ1-1; the D is unclear. V was pared by 5 bases and J by 4 bases, with 20 bases between. The CDR3 has 16 amino acids. The germline gives CDR1 WNHNN, CDR2 SYGVQD (reference sequence). The chain's CDR3 is CASSTHRDYKSTEAFF. The CDR3 nucleotides are TGCGCCAGCAGTACCCACCGCGACTATAAGAGCACTGAAGCTTTCTTT.

This clone was seen more than once but under ten times. The gene calls are TRBV4-2 and TRBJ1-1; D is possibly TRBD1 (5 bases). Germline loops: CDR1 LGHNA, CDR2 YNFKEQ. The V and J ends lost 4 bases and 5 bases respectively, with 14 bases between them. The CDR3 covers 14 residues. CDR3 bases: TGTGCCAGCAGCCGGAGGGGTCCTGATACTGAAGCTTTCTTT. Its protein is CASSRRGPDTEAFF.

The genes are TRBV28 and TRBJ2-7; D remains unclear. CDR1 is MDHEN, CDR2 SYDVKM, per germline. Trimming stripped 5 bases from V and 1 base from J, with 3 bases between. CDR3 length equals 11 residues. CDR3 loop: CASSQSYEQYF. In nucleotides, the CDR3 is TGTGCCAGCAGTCAGTCCTACGAGCAGTACTTC.

The chain joins TRBV21-1 to TRBJ2-5; TRBD1, the table's D call, lacks a check against the DNA. TRBV21-1 is a pseudogene. This CDR3 has 14 residues. CDR3 loop: CASSDRQGGETQYF. CDR3 coding DNA: TGTGCCAGCAGCGATCGACAGGGAGGTGAGACCCAGTACTTC.

The rearrangement uses TRBV5-1 and TRBJ1-1; no clear D gene. CDR3 length equals 15 residues. V was shortened by 0 bases and J by 0 bases, with 9 bases between the two germline ends. CDR1 SGHRS and CDR2 YFSETQ come from the germline V gene. The CDR3 coding sequence is TGCGCCAGCAGCTTGGCTTCAGACTTGAACACTGAAGCTTTCTTT. Residues: CASSLASDLNTEAFF. The variable domain in full, with the rest retrieved from reference TRBV5-1 and TRBJ1-1, is KAGVTQTPRYLIKTRGQQVTLSCSPISGHRSVSWYQQTPGQGLQFLFEYFSETQRNKGNFPGRFSGRQFSNSRSEMNVSTLELGDSALYLCASSLASDLNTEAFFGQGTRLTVV.

This chain joins TRBV5-6 and TRBJ2-3, with D possibly TRBD1 on 6 matching bases. Germline V gene lookup returns CDR1 SGHDT and CDR2 YYEEEE. The CDR3 is 16 residues long. V was cut by 4 bases and J by 2 bases, with 17 bases left in between. Here the CDR3 DNA reads TGTGCCAGCAGCCACCAAACCCGGACAGACACAGATACGCAGTATTTT. It yields the protein CASSHQTRTDTDTQYF.

The chain is built from TRBV20-1 and TRBJ2-3, with TRBD2 matching 7 bases. The germline V gene encodes CDR1 DFQATT and CDR2 SNEGSKA (reference sequence). Losses at the gene ends were 3 bases for V and 0 bases for J; bases not matched to a gene: 12. The CDR3 contains 17 residues. In DNA form, the CDR3 reads TGCAGTGCTAGTGAGGGGTGGGCTAGCGGTAGCACAGATACGCAGTATTTT. It is translated as CSASEGWASGSTDTQYF.

This chain uses TRBV4-2 with TRBJ1-1; TRBD1 aligns across 8 bases. The CDR3 length is 15 residues. Germline CDR1 reads LGHNA; CDR2 reads YNFKEQ. With V trimmed by 1 base and J by 0 bases, 1 base remained unmatched. The CDR3 region is CASSQGTGLNTEAFF. The CDR3 DNA reads as TGTGCCAGCAGCCAAGGGACAGGGCTGAACACTGAAGCTTTCTTT.

In its sample, this clone was seen once. The chain joins TRBV27 to TRBJ2-7; possible D gene TRBD2, 5 bases. V lost 0 bases to trimming and J lost 1 base, with 10 bases between them. The CDR3 extends over 15 amino acids. Germline CDR1 reads MNHEY; CDR2 reads SMNVEV (reference sequence). CDR3 in DNA: TGTGCCAGCAGTTTATCTTGGACTCTTTCCTACGAGCAGTACTTC. Translation gives CASSLSWTLSYEQYF.

The gene calls are TRBV28 and TRBJ2-7; 11 bases match TRBD2. CDR1 and CDR2 (germline): MDHEN, SYDVKM. The CDR3 has 15 amino acids. The ends lost 3 bases at V and 0 bases at J; junction bases unmatched: 1. In nucleotides, the CDR3 is TGTGCCAGCAGTTTGGGACTAGCGGTCTCCTACGAGCAGTACTTC. Amino acids: CASSLGLAVSYEQYF.

The chain recombines TRBV3-1 (or the pseudogene TRBV3-2) with TRBJ1-2; 8 bases fit TRBD1. V shed 3 bases and J 8 bases; nucleotides not matched to a gene: 14. The germline gives CDR1 LGHDT, CDR2 YNNKEL (reference sequence). This CDR3 spans 16 amino acids. The CDR3 DNA is TGTGCCAGCAGCCAGCTCCTGCCAGGGGGCGCCGGGGGCTACACCTTC. Encoded protein: CASSQLLPGGAGGYTF.

V gene TRBV7-9 combines with J gene TRBJ2-1; the match to TRBD2 covers 9 bases. The J segment lost 2 bases and the V segment lost 7 bases, leaving 3 bases of the junction unmatched. The CDR3 sequence is 14 residues long. Per the germline V gene, CDR1 is SEHNR and CDR2 is FQNEAQ (reference sequence). The CDR3 nucleotides read TGTGCCAGCAAGGCTAGCGGGACCTACAATGAGCAGTTCTTC. Translated: CASKASGTYNEQFF. Full variable domain (outside the CDR3, taken from reference TRBV7-9 and TRBJ2-1): DTGVSQNPRHKITKRGQNVTFRCDPISEHNRLYWYRQTLGQGPEFLTYFQNEAQLEKSRLLSDRFSAERPKGSFSTLEIQRTEQGDSAMYLCASKASGTYNEQFFGPGTRLTVL.

The gene calls are TRBV29-1 and TRBJ2-5, with 8 bases identical to TRBD2. The CDR3 is made up of 14 amino acids. With 4 bases clipped from V and 4 bases from J, the junction kept 8 bases outside the gene matches. Germline V gene lookup returns CDR1 SQVTM and CDR2 ANQGSEA. CDR3 nucleotide sequence: TGCAGCGTTGTCCCCAGCGGGAGTCTAGAGACCCAGTACTTC. This gives the protein CSVVPSGSLETQYF.

For this clone: The sample holds other DNA sequences that translate to the same CDR3. V gene TRBV28 combines with J gene TRBJ2-7; TRBD2 matches 13 bases. The junction had 11 bases not matched to a gene; V was cut back by 4 bases and J by 5 bases. CDR1 and CDR2 (germline): MDHEN, SYDVKM. This CDR3 spans 17 amino acids. CDR3 protein: CASSSPKGLAGTDEQYF. The DNA of the CDR3 is TGTGCCAGCAGTTCTCCCAAGGGACTAGCGGGAACCGACGAGCAGTACTTC. The full variable domain, its missing parts supplied by reference TRBV28 and TRBJ2-7, is DVKVTQSSRYLVKRTGEKVFLECVQDMDHENMFWYRQDPGLGLRLIYFSYDVKMKEKGDIPEGYSVSREKKERFSLILESASTNQTSMYLCASSSPKGLAGTDEQYFGPGTRLTVT.

The table lists this clone with a few counts. For the CDR3, the DNA is TGTGCCAGCAGCCCCGTCAGCGGGAGGGCCATAGGCAAAAACATTCAGTACTTC. Its translation is CASSPVSGRAIGKNIQYF. This chain joins TRBV28 and TRBJ2-4, with 10 bases that match TRBD2. Germline V gene sequence: CDR1 MDHEN, CDR2 SYDVKM. The length of the CDR3 is 18 residues. V was clipped by 6 bases and J by 3 bases; unmatched bases: 14.

V usage is TRBV5-1 and J usage is TRBJ1-3; TRBD1 aligns across 7 bases. J was trimmed by 6 bases and V by 7 bases; bases with no gene match: 10. Germline-derived CDR1 and CDR2 are SGHRS and YFSETQ. This CDR3 is built from 14 residues. The CDR3 is CASGLGTAVNTIYF. For the CDR3, the DNA is TGCGCCAGCGGCCTAGGGACAGCCGTAAACACCATATATTTT.

The chain uses TRBV6-5 and TRBJ2-2; 7 bases line up with TRBD1. CDR1 is MNHEY, CDR2 SVGAGI, per germline. The CDR3 is made up of 11 amino acids. The ends lost 7 bases at V and 9 bases at J; junction bases unmatched: 2. The CDR3 region is CASKGAWELFF. The DNA of the CDR3 is TGTGCCAGCAAGGGGGCTTGGGAGCTGTTTTTT.

The V gene is TRBV5-4, the J gene TRBJ2-3; D is unclear. There are 14 residues in the CDR3. Germline V gene lookup returns CDR1 SGHNT and CDR2 YYREEE (reference sequence). The V gene lost 0 bases and the J gene lost 2 bases, with 7 bases spanning the gap. CDR3 sequence reads: CASSLVSNTDTQYF. DNA for the CDR3: TGTGCCAGCAGCTTGGTCTCTAACACAGATACGCAGTATTTT.

This clone has only one observation. The rearrangement joins TRBV6-2 or TRBV6-3 to TRBJ1-5; no clear D. The CDR3 consists of 14 residues. The V gene lost 0 bases and the J gene lost 4 bases, with 7 bases spanning the gap. Per the germline V gene, CDR1 is MNHEY and CDR2 is SVGEGT. CDR3 DNA: TGTGCCAGCAGTTACTCGTTGCGGAATCAGCCCCAGCATTTT. This sequence encodes CASSYSLRNQPQHF.

CDR3 region: CASSEARPPGTEAFF. CDR3 DNA: TGTGCCAGCAGTGAAGCTCGGCCCCCGGGAACTGAAGCTTTCTTT. The chain carries TRBV6-1 and TRBJ1-1; D not certain. Per germline, CDR1 MNHNS and CDR2 SASEGT. V gave up 0 bases and J gave up 5 bases, with 13 bases separating them. This CDR3 comprises 15 residues.

This rearrangement joins TRBV7-9 to TRBJ2-7; 9 bases match TRBD2. The CDR3 loop spans 13 amino acids. Trimming took 5 bases from V and 7 from J; bases not matched to a gene: 6. CDR1 and CDR2 from the germline V gene are SEHNR and FQNEAQ (reference sequence). CDR3 nucleotide sequence: TGTGCCAGCAGCCCCAAGCTAGCGGGGGAGCAGTACTTC. This translates into CASSPKLAGEQYF.

The rearrangement joins TRBV19 to TRBJ1-2; tentative D call: TRBD1 (5 bases). The CDR3 sequence is 18 residues long. Trimming took off 3 bases at V and 8 bases at J, with 28 bases between the two ends. From germline, CDR1 is LNHDA and CDR2 SQIVND (reference sequence). The CDR3 region is CASSIGLGDGGTRLGYTF. The DNA of the CDR3 is TGTGCCAGTAGTATTGGTCTAGGGGATGGAGGGACTCGGCTGGGCTACACCTTC.

V gene TRBV11-2 combines with J gene TRBJ2-3, with TRBD2 matching over 9 bases. Trimming at V came to 8 bases and at J to 2 bases, leaving 8 bases not matched to a gene. The CDR3 sequence is 15 residues long. In germline, CDR1 is SGHAT, CDR2 FQNNGV. CDR3 region: CASLRAGGVTDTQYF. CDR3 bases: TGTGCCAGCTTGAGGGCGGGAGGGGTCACAGATACGCAGTATTTT.

This clone was counted a few times. The J gene is TRBJ2-7, the V gene TRBV9; 7 nucleotides line up with TRBD1. CDR1 and CDR2 from the germline V gene are SGDLS and YYNGEE. CDR3 length: 17 amino acids. With 0 bases clipped from V and 5 bases from J, the junction kept 14 bases outside the gene matches. The CDR3 reads CASSVGVTGTVSNEQYF. Here the CDR3 DNA reads TGTGCCAGCAGCGTAGGGGTAACCGGGACAGTTTCCAACGAGCAGTACTTC.

This clone has only a few counts. This chain links TRBV9 with TRBJ1-1, with a possible D match to TRBD1 (6 bases). The CDR3 runs to 14 residues. V dropped 0 bases and J dropped 5 bases, with 11 bases sitting between them. The germline CDR1 and CDR2 sequences are SGDLS and YYNGEE. CDR3 nucleotides: TGTGCCAGCAGCGTAGCAGGGGAAGCGACTGAAGCTTTCTTT. It encodes CASSVAGEATEAFF.

This rearrangement joins TRBV7-9 to TRBJ2-1; D gene uncertain. CDR1 and CDR2 (germline): SEHNR, FQNEAQ (reference sequence). The CDR3 covers 16 residues. The V end was cut by 7 bases, the J end by 1 base, with 17 bases between. In nucleotides, the CDR3 is TGTGCCAGCACCAAAAGAGCCCACCTTTCCTACAATGAGCAGTTCTTC. Its translation is CASTKRAHLSYNEQFF.